This T cell receptor beta chain derives from a study of T cell repertoires in cytomegalovirus infection (dated by TCRdb to between 2019 and 2020). With regard to the full study: The peptide stimulations were aimed at well-studied HLA-B-restricted epitopes as well as recently identified HLA-C-restricted CMV epitopes, whose presentation resists viral immunomodulation. Donor HLA type was relevant to the analysis, because carriage of CMV infection together with the matching HLA type was indicated by public TCR beta signatures. Study-wide findings and limitations: The ex vivo response was dominated by HLA-C-restricted CMV-specific TCR beta clonotypes, which also provided the single most frequent clonotype in two of eight donors. Cumulative frequency of public TCR beta family members discriminated carriers of CMV infection plus the relevant HLA type in this cohort and an independent approximately 360-donor cohort.

What this sample's treatment or condition label stands for: in vitro stimulation with specific CMV peptide epitopes to enrich CMV-specific T cells. This clonotype was seen a handful of times. It lacks a known antigen. Base qualities are not at hand, and no much larger clone is one base apart. Reading from cysteine to phenylalanine, the CDR3 counts 12 amino acids. Just CDR3 DNA is preserved here, 36 bases in frame from base 1. V is reduced by 5 bases and J by 2 bases, leaving a spacing of 4 bases between them. Reading the germline V gene gives CDR1 SGHTA and CDR2 FQGNSA. Reads for this sample came from an Illumina HiSeq 1500. Through fastp at Q25 and MiXCR, TCRdb rebuilt clones from the public reads, retaining in-frame beta chains. Entries are consolidated by CDR3 protein sequence, retaining the most common genes and DNA. The sample table shows approximately 70,000 distinct CDR3 sequences, and 20% to 25% are seen once. 55% to 75% of the sample lies in the top ten.

The sample in question was CD8+ T cells from cultured PBMCs, obtained from culture after CMV antigen stimulation. The chain joins TRBV7-2 to TRBJ2-1, with no confident D gene call. The origin of this receptor is a human donor in good health (CMV status not recorded). Some clones in this sample may be carry-over from other donors' samples. The nucleotide sequence is given as TGTGCCAGCAGCGTAACCTACAATGAGCAGTTCTTC. The translation is CASSVTYNEQFF.